This entry features one T cell receptor beta chain sequence. The target antigen is unknown. Making use of molecular barcodes, quantitative 5'-RACE generated TCR beta libraries. TCRdb re-called the 5' RACE reads through MiXCR, storing one row per CDR3 protein. Among more than 300,000 distinct CDR3 sequences, under 8.5% were seen once, and the ten largest hold 13% to 15%. The data derive from a study of CD8 T cells in ankylosing spondylitis. Whole-study results and caveats: What seemed typical of ankylosing spondylitis blood was a TCR beta motif built from about 8 highly homologous variants. CD8+ disease-linked clones were present at relatively low frequencies in blood. Disease-linked clones reportedly showed significant enrichment in matched ankylosing spondylitis synovial fluid. Certain motif variants had earlier been reported in reactive arthritis synovial fluid and blood.

In germline, CDR1 is LGHDT, CDR2 YNNKEL (reference sequence). V was clipped by 1 base and J by 4 bases, with 7 bases between them. This CDR3 comprises 14 residues. This receptor was taken from a male donor with ankylosing spondylitis. What was sequenced was blood, either unsorted or a sorted T cell fraction (not recorded which). The rearrangement joins TRBV3-1 to TRBJ1-4; D unclear. CDR3 region: CASSQGLNNEKLFF. The CDR3 DNA reads TGTGCCAGCAGCCAAGGCCTTAATAATGAAAAACTGTTTTTT. Based on the CDR3 plus reference TRBV3-1 and TRBJ1-4, the full variable domain is DTAVSQTPKYLVTQMGNDKSIKCEQNLGHDTMYWYKQDSKKFLKIMFSYNNKELIINETVPNRFSPKSPDKAHLNLHINSLELGDSAVYFCASSQGLNNEKLFFGSGTQLSVL.